This is a list of T cell receptor beta chains from one sample in a study of response to subunit inactivated influenza vaccine. TCRdb reprocessed the RT-PCR reads with MiXCR, giving one entry per CDR3 protein. The sample has about 540,000 distinct CDR3 sequences, around 25% seen once. Another study also made use of these data, one on T cells expressing NK-cell markers.

Sequences were derived from CD4+ T cells sorted from PBMCs, sampled 12 days after vaccination. The receptors shown here come from a man in his fifties who received an inactivated influenza vaccine. The CDR3 runs from the conserved cysteine through the conserved F or W. A D gene is named only where the DNA matches it firmly.

CDR3aa: CSARRTGRMNTEAFF; j_gene: TRBJ1-1; v_gene: TRBV20-1; len: 15; d_gene: TRBD1
CDR3aa: CASSFSARERSSYEQYF; j_gene: TRBJ2-7; v_gene: TRBV12-3/TRBV12-4; len: 17; d_gene: TRBD2
CDR3aa: CASSPDRRSTGELFF; j_gene: TRBJ2-2; v_gene: TRBV7-3; len: 15; d_gene: -
CDR3aa: CASSRASGYNEQFF; j_gene: TRBJ2-1; v_gene: TRBV5-1; len: 14; d_gene: TRBD2
CDR3aa: CASSLGLAETYEQYF; j_gene: TRBJ2-7; v_gene: TRBV5-6; len: 15; d_gene: TRBD2
CDR3aa: CASSEVATDTQYF; j_gene: TRBJ2-3; v_gene: TRBV6-1; len: 13; d_gene: -
CDR3aa: CSAPGGTGGNYEQYF; j_gene: TRBJ2-7; v_gene: TRBV20-1; len: 15; d_gene: TRBD1
CDR3aa: CASATGYIAKNIQYF; j_gene: TRBJ2-4; v_gene: TRBV27; len: 15; d_gene: -
CDR3aa: CASARTNENIQYF; j_gene: TRBJ2-4; v_gene: TRBV2; len: 13; d_gene: -
CDR3aa: CASRSWDRGYEQYF; j_gene: TRBJ2-7; v_gene: TRBV3-1; len: 14; d_gene: TRBD1
CDR3aa: CASSLYRSLQETQYF; j_gene: TRBJ2-5; v_gene: TRBV28; len: 15; d_gene: -
CDR3aa: CASSPSGSAADTQYF; j_gene: TRBJ2-3; v_gene: TRBV5-1; len: 15; d_gene: TRBD2
CDR3aa: CASSLGQEINEQFF; j_gene: TRBJ2-1; v_gene: TRBV5-1; len: 14; d_gene: -
CDR3aa: CSARGLTGNQPQHF; j_gene: TRBJ1-5; v_gene: TRBV20-1; len: 14; d_gene: TRBD1
CDR3aa: CASSPRTGVDEQYF; j_gene: TRBJ2-7; v_gene: TRBV9; len: 14; d_gene: -
CDR3aa: CASRWGSGELFF; j_gene: TRBJ2-2; v_gene: TRBV25-1; len: 12; d_gene: -
CDR3aa: CSVGSLLRNEQFF; j_gene: TRBJ2-1; v_gene: TRBV29-1; len: 13; d_gene: -
CDR3aa: CSAELAGGLGQFF; j_gene: TRBJ2-1; v_gene: TRBV20-1; len: 13; d_gene: TRBD2
CDR3aa: CASSARSGTTNEKLFF; j_gene: TRBJ1-4; v_gene: TRBV7-9; len: 16; d_gene: -
CDR3aa: CASSLAGTSGSVGEQFF; j_gene: TRBJ2-1; v_gene: TRBV5-1; len: 17; d_gene: TRBD2
CDR3aa: CASSSTAQRAEAFF; j_gene: TRBJ1-1; v_gene: TRBV12-3/TRBV12-4; len: 14; d_gene: -
CDR3aa: CASSRRPGANEKLFF; j_gene: TRBJ1-4; v_gene: TRBV6-2/TRBV6-3; len: 15; d_gene: -
CDR3aa: CASSLAQGRTQYF; j_gene: TRBJ2-5; v_gene: TRBV5-1; len: 13; d_gene: -
CDR3aa: CASSYGKAVNTEAFF; j_gene: TRBJ1-1; v_gene: TRBV5-1; len: 15; d_gene: -
CDR3aa: CASSFWLANTGELFF; j_gene: TRBJ2-2; v_gene: TRBV12-3/TRBV12-4; len: 15; d_gene: -
CDR3aa: CATSDRQGGTDTQYF; j_gene: TRBJ2-3; v_gene: TRBV24-1; len: 15; d_gene: TRBD1
CDR3aa: CASSVQGEGSGGYTF; j_gene: TRBJ1-2; v_gene: TRBV9; len: 15; d_gene: TRBD1
CDR3aa: CSATMGQRNTGELFF; j_gene: TRBJ2-2; v_gene: TRBV20-1; len: 15; d_gene: TRBD1
CDR3aa: CASSPSPPTEAFF; j_gene: TRBJ1-1; v_gene: TRBV25-1; len: 13; d_gene: -
CDR3aa: CASSIFTDTQYF; j_gene: TRBJ2-3; v_gene: TRBV5-1; len: 12; d_gene: -
CDR3aa: CASSPFTRDRGNGYTF; j_gene: TRBJ1-2; v_gene: TRBV18; len: 16; d_gene: TRBD1
CDR3aa: CASSFGQGGPYEQYF; j_gene: TRBJ2-7; v_gene: TRBV6-5; len: 15; d_gene: TRBD1
CDR3aa: CASSLLAGVTDTQYF; j_gene: TRBJ2-3; v_gene: TRBV7-3; len: 15; d_gene: TRBD2
CDR3aa: CASTRLADRARGYGYTF; j_gene: TRBJ1-2; v_gene: TRBV6-2/TRBV6-3; len: 17; d_gene: -
CDR3aa: CASSPSPTRSPGNTIYF; j_gene: TRBJ1-3; v_gene: TRBV18; len: 17; d_gene: -
CDR3aa: CASSLAGPGVEQYF; j_gene: TRBJ2-7; v_gene: TRBV7-8; len: 14; d_gene: -
CDR3aa: CASSLTPAGDLDTQYF; j_gene: TRBJ2-3; v_gene: TRBV7-3; len: 16; d_gene: TRBD2
CDR3aa: CAISDRGLAGLSSYNEQFF; j_gene: TRBJ2-1; v_gene: TRBV10-3; len: 19; d_gene: TRBD2
CDR3aa: CASRERGIGNTEAFF; j_gene: TRBJ1-1; v_gene: TRBV2; len: 15; d_gene: -
CDR3aa: CSAPGSWERPSYEQYF; j_gene: TRBJ2-7; v_gene: TRBV20-1; len: 16; d_gene: -
CDR3aa: CASSFSSGGAGETQYF; j_gene: TRBJ2-5; v_gene: TRBV5-1; len: 16; d_gene: TRBD2
CDR3aa: CASSSGAVTGGSPLHF; j_gene: TRBJ1-6; v_gene: TRBV5-1; len: 16; d_gene: -
CDR3aa: CASSVLSGTGLEEQYF; j_gene: TRBJ2-7; v_gene: TRBV25-1; len: 16; d_gene: TRBD1
CDR3aa: CASSLAGSGGPSSYNEQFF; j_gene: TRBJ2-1; v_gene: TRBV5-1; len: 19; d_gene: TRBD2
CDR3aa: CASTEGARNGYTF; j_gene: TRBJ1-2; v_gene: TRBV6-2/TRBV6-3; len: 13; d_gene: TRBD1